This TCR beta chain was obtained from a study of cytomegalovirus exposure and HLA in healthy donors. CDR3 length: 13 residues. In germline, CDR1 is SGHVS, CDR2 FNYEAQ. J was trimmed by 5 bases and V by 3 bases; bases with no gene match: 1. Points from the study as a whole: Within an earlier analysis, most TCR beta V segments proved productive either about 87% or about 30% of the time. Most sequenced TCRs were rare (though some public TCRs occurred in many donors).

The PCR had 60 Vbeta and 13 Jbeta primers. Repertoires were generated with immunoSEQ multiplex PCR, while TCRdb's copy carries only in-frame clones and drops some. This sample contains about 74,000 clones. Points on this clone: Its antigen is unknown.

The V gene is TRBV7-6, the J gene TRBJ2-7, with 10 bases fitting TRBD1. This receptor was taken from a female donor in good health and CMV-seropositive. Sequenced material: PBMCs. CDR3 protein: CASSLGQGNEQYF. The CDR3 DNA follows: TGTGCCAGCAGCTTGGGACAGGGGAACGAGCAGTACTTC.